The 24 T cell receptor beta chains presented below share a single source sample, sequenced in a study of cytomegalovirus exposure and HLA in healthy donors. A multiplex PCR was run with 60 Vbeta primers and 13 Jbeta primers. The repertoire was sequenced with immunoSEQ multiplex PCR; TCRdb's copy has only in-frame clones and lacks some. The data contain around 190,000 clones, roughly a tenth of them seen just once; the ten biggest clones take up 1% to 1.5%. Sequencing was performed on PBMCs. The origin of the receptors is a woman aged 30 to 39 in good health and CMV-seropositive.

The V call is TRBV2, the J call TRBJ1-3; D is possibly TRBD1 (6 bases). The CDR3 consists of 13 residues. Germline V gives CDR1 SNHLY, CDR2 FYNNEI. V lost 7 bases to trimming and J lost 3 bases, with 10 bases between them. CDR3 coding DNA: TGTGCCAGCACCGGACAGATTGGAAACACCATATATTTT. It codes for CASTGQIGNTIYF.

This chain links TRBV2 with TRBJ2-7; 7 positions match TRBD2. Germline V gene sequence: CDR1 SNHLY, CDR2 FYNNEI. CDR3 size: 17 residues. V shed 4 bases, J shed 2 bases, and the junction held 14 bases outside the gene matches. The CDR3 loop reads CASSGLGKRDLTYEQYF. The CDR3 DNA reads TGTGCCAGCAGTGGGCTAGGAAAGCGGGATTTAACCTACGAGCAGTACTTC. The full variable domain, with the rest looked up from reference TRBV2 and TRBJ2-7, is EPEVTQTPSHQVTQMGQEVILRCVPISNHLYFYWYRQILGQKVEFLVSFYNNEISEKSEIFDDQFSVERPDGSNFTLKIRSTKLEDSAMYFCASSGLGKRDLTYEQYFGPGTRLTVT.

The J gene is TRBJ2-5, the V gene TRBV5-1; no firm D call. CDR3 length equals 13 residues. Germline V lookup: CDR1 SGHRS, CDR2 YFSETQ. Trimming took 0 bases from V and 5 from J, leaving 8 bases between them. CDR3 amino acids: CASSLARVETQYF. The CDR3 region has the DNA TGCGCCAGCAGCTTGGCCCGGGTTGAGACCCAGTACTTC.

The CDR3 DNA reads as TGTGCCAGCAGTGAATTTTGGGCTTCTAACTATGGCTACACCTTC. Amino acid sequence: CASSEFWASNYGYTF. V is TRBV6-1 and J is TRBJ1-2; D uncertain. CDR1 is MNHNS and CDR2 is SASEGT in the germline V gene. Trimming removed 2 bases at V and 0 bases at J, with 10 bases between. The CDR3 spans 15 residues.

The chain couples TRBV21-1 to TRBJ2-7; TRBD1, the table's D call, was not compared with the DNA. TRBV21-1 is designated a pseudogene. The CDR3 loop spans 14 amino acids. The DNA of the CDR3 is TGTGCCAGCAGCTCCCGGGGACATTCCTACGAGCAGTACTTC. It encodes CASSSRGHSYEQYF.

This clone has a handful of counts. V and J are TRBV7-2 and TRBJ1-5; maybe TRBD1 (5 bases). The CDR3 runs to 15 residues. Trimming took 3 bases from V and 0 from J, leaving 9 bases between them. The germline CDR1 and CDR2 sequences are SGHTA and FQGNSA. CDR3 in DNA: TGTGCCAGCAGCTTTAGACAGTATAGCAATCAGCCCCAGCATTTT. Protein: CASSFRQYSNQPQHF.

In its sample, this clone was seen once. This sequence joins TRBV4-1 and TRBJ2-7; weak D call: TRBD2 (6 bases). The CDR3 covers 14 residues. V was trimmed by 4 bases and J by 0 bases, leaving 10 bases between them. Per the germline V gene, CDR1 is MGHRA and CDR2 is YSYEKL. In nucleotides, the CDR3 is TGCGCCAGCAGCCTTGCGGGAACCTCCTACGAGCAGTACTTC. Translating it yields CASSLAGTSYEQYF.

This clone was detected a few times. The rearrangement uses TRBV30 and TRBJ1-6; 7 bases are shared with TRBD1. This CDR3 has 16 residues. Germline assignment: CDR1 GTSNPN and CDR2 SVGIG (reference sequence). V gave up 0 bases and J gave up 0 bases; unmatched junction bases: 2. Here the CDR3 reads CAWSVAGGSYNSPLHF. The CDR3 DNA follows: TGTGCCTGGAGTGTTGCAGGGGGCTCCTATAATTCACCCCTCCACTTT.

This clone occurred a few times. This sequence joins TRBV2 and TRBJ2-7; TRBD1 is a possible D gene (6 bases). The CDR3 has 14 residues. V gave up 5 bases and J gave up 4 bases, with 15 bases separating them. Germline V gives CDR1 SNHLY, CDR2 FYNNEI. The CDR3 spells CASSRNLQGYEQYF. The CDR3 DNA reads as TGTGCCAGCAGTCGAAATCTACAGGGATACGAGCAGTACTTC.

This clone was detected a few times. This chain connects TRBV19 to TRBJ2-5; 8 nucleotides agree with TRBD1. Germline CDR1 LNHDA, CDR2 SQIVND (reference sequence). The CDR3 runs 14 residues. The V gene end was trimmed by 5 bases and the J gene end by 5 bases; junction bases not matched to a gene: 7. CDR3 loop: CASSSRQGRETQYF. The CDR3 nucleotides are TGTGCCAGTAGTTCCCGACAGGGGAGGGAGACCCAGTACTTC.

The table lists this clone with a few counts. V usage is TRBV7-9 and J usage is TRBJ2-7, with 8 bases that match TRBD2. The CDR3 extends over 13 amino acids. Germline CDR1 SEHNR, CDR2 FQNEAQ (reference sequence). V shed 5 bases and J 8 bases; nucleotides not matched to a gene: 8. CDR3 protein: CASSERGGLQQYF. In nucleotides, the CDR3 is TGTGCCAGCAGCGAACGGGGGGGTCTACAGCAGTACTTC.

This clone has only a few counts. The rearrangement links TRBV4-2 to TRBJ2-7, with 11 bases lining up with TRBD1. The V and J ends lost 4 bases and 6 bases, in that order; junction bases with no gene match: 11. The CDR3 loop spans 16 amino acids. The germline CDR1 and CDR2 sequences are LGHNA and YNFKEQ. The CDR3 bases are TGTGCCAGCAGCCTCACGAACGTGGACAGGGGGCTCGAGCAGTACTTC. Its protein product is CASSLTNVDRGLEQYF.

CDR3 bases: TGTGCCAGCAGTTTGGGAAGGGGCGGGATGTCCTACAATGAGCAGTTCTTC. It codes for CASSLGRGGMSYNEQFF. The chain combines TRBV27 with TRBJ2-1, with a possible D match to TRBD2 (6 bases). The CDR3 has 17 amino acids. CDR1 MNHEY and CDR2 SMNVEV come from the germline V gene (reference sequence). Deletions cut 3 bases from V and 1 base from J, with 16 bases between.

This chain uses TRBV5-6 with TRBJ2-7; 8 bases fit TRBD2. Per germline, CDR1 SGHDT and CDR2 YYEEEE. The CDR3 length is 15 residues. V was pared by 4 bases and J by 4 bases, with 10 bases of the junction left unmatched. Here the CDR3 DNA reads TGTGCCAGCAGCCAAGCGGGAGCGTCCATATACGAGCAGTACTTC. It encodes CASSQAGASIYEQYF.

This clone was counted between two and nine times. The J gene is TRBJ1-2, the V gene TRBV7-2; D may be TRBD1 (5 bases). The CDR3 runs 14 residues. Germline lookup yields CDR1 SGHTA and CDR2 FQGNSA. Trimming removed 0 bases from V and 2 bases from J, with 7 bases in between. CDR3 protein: CASSLAPGNYGYTF. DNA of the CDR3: TGTGCCAGCAGCTTAGCCCCAGGGAACTATGGCTACACCTTC.

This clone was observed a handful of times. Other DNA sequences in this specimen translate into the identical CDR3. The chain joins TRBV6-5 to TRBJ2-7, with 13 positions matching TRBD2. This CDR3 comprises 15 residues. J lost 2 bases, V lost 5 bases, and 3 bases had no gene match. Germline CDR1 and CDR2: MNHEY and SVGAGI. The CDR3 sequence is CASSLGLAGTYEQYF. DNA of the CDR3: TGTGCCAGCAGTCTGGGACTAGCGGGAACCTACGAGCAGTACTTC.

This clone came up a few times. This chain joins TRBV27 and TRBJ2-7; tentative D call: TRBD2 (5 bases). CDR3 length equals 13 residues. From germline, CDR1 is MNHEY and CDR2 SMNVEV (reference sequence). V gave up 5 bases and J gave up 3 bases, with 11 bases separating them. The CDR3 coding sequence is TGTGCCAGCAGTCCTTCAGCGGACTACGAGCAGTACTTC. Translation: CASSPSADYEQYF.

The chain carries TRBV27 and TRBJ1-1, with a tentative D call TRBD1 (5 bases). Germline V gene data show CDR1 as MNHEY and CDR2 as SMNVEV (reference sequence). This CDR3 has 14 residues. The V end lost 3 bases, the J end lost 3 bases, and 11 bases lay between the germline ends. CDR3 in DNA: TGTGCCAGCAGTTTTGGACATTCGGACACTGAAGCTTTCTTT. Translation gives CASSFGHSDTEAFF.

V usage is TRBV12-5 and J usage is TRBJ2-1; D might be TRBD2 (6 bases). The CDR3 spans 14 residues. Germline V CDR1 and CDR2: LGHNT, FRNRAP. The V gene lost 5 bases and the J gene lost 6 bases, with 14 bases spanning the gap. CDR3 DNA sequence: TGTGCTAGTGGTATGGCCCCAGCGGGCAATGAGCAGTTCTTC. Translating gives CASGMAPAGNEQFF.

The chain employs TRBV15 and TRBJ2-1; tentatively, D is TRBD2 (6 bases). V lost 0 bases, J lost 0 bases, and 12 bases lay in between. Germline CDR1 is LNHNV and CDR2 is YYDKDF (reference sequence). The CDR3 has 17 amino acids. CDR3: CATSRDRGGSSYNEQFF. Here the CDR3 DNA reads TGTGCCACCAGCAGAGATCGAGGAGGGAGCTCCTACAATGAGCAGTTCTTC.

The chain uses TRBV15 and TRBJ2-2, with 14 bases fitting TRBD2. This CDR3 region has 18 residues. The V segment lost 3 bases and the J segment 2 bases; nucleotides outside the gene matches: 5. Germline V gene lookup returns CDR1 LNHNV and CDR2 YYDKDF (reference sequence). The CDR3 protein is CATSRGLAGVSNTGELFF. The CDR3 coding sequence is TGTGCCACCAGCAGGGGACTAGCGGGAGTGTCCAACACCGGGGAGCTGTTTTTT.

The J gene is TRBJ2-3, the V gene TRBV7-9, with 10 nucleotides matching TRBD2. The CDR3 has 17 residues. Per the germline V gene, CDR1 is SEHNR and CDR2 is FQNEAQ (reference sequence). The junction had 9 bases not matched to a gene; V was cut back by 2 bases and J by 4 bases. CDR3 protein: CASSLYSASGSPDTQYF. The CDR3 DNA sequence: TGTGCCAGCAGCTTATACTCTGCTAGCGGGAGCCCAGATACGCAGTATTTT.

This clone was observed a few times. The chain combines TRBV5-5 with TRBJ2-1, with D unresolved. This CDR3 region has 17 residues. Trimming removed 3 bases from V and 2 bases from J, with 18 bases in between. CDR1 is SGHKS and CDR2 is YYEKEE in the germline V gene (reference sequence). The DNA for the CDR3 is TGTGCCAGCAGCTCCGGGTTTGTCGGAAATGCCTACAATGAGCAGTTCTTC. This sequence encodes CASSSGFVGNAYNEQFF.

The CDR3 DNA reads as TGTGCTAGTGGGGGACTAGCGGGAGCAGAGACCCAGTACTTC. Protein sequence: CASGGLAGAETQYF. The chain joins TRBV12-5 to TRBJ2-5; 14 bases agree with TRBD2. After removal of 6 bases from V and 4 bases from J, the junction contained 1 base not matched to a gene. Germline V gives CDR1 LGHNT, CDR2 FRNRAP. This CDR3 contains 14 residues.